This TCR beta chain comes out of a study of cytomegalovirus exposure and HLA in healthy donors. Study-level points and caveats: Across donors, most TCRs were seen rarely, yet some public ones were widespread.

Trimming at V came to 4 bases and at J to 2 bases, leaving 10 bases not matched to a gene. The CDR3 contains 17 residues. Germline V CDR1 and CDR2: GTSNPN, SVGIG (reference sequence). In regard to this clone: Its antigen is currently unknown.

This table comes from immunoSEQ multiplex PCR, and its TCRdb copy is limited to in-frame clones, with some not included. The sample shows about 120,000 clones, about 84% of them seen only once. This chain connects TRBV30 to TRBJ1-4; 10 positions agree with TRBD1. Sequenced: PBMCs. The TCR originated in a woman aged 30 to 39 in good health and CMV-seronegative. This chain's CDR3 is CAWTRGTGANTNEKLFF. The CDR3 DNA is TGTGCCTGGACCCGTGGGACAGGGGCTAATACTAATGAAAAACTGTTTTTT.